The rows below give T cell receptor beta chains drawn from one sample of a study of shared clonotypes between healthy human individuals. Clones were sequenced by immunoSEQ multiplex PCR, and TCRdb holds only the in-frame ones, with some missing. The sample gives fewer than 200,000 clones, 90% to 95% of which show up once; around 0.067% is in the top ten. Sequenced: naive CD4+ T cells sorted from blood. The receptors were sampled from a woman aged 25 to 39 in good health. Each CDR3 is given with its conserved first and last residue. Each record gives: CDR3 length, D gene, J gene, V gene, clone size, CDR3 protein, CDR3 DNA. A D gene is named only where the DNA matches it firmly. The listing skips clone size in some rows; elsewhere it reads once, few, many or a size class.

16,NA,TRBJ1-3,TRBV28,NA,CASSLAGSSSGNTIYF,TGTGCCAGCAGTTTAGCAGGATCCAGCTCTGGAAACACCATATATTTT
12,NA,TRBJ2-7,TRBV7-8,once,CASSLARSEQYF,TGTGCCAGCAGCTTAGCGCGTAGCGAGCAGTACTTC
16,NA,TRBJ2-1,TRBV23-1,NA,CASSPFRVLTGTEQFF,TGCGCCAGCAGTCCCTTTCGGGTTCTTACTGGTACTGAGCAGTTCTTC
13,NA,TRBJ1-5,TRBV2,NA,CASDLRSGQPQHF,TGTGCCAGCGATTTACGGTCTGGACAGCCCCAGCATTTT
16,TRBD1,TRBJ2-3,TRBV7-9,NA,CASSTPTGGITDTQYF,TGTGCCAGCAGCACCCCGACAGGGGGAATCACAGATACGCAGTATTTT
16,NA,TRBJ1-2,TRBV27,NA,CASSLTPGLRSYGYTF,TGTGCCAGCAGCCTTACCCCGGGACTAAGATCGTATGGCTACACCTTC
13,NA,TRBJ1-1,TRBV27,NA,CASSFLAHTEAFF,TGTGCCAGCAGTTTTCTCGCACACACTGAAGCTTTCTTT
14,TRBD1,TRBJ2-5,TRBV18,NA,CASSQRGREETQYF,TGTGCCAGCTCACAAAGGGGGCGCGAGGAGACCCAGTACTTC
17,NA,TRBJ2-1,TRBV1,once,CTSSQQTGGQVYNEQFF,TGCACCAGCAGCCAACAGACAGGGGGTCAAGTCTACAATGAGCAGTTCTTC
9,NA,TRBJ2-5,TRBV12-5,NA,CAGQETQYF,TGTGCTGGCCAAGAGACCCAGTACTTC
15,NA,TRBJ1-2,TRBV6-5,NA,CASSYSNRQRGYYTF,TGTGCCAGCAGTTACTCAAACAGACAGAGGGGCTACTACACCTTC
15,NA,TRBJ2-5,TRBV15,NA,CATSSRRGHQETQYF,TGTGCCACCAGCAGTCGCCGGGGGCACCAAGAGACCCAGTACTTC
15,NA,TRBJ1-5,TRBV19,few,CASSIGGTGNQPQHF,TGTGCCAGTAGTATTGGTGGCACGGGCAATCAGCCCCAGCATTTT
16,NA,TRBJ2-7,TRBV7-2,once,CASSLGLARQLYEQYF,TGTGCCAGCAGCTTAGGGCTAGCGCGCCAATTATACGAGCAGTACTTC
13,TRBD1,TRBJ1-4,TRBV29-1,NA,CSVHGTDNEKLFF,TGCAGCGTCCACGGGACAGATAATGAAAAACTGTTTTTT
12,NA,TRBJ2-7,TRBV5-4,few,CASSVGNYEQYF,TGTGCCAGCAGCGTAGGCAACTACGAGCAGTACTTC
15,NA,TRBJ1-5,TRBV28,NA,CASSPFTRVRQPQHF,TGTGCCAGCAGTCCCTTTACAAGGGTGCGGCAGCCCCAGCATTTT
16,NA,TRBJ2-5,TRBV7-8,NA,CASTTPGAGGRETQYF,TGTGCCAGCACCACCCCCGGGGCCGGAGGGAGAGAGACCCAGTACTTC
18,TRBD2,TRBJ2-3,TRBV18,NA,CASSPTSGIRGSTDTQYF,TGTGCCAGCTCACCGACCAGCGGGATCCGAGGAAGCACAGATACGCAGTATTTT
14,TRBD2,TRBJ2-3,TRBV19,NA,CASTSSGSTDTQYF,TGTGCCAGTACTTCAAGCGGGAGTACAGATACGCAGTATTTT
14,TRBD2,TRBJ2-7,TRBV7-9,NA,CASSTLAESYEQYF,TGTGCCAGCAGCACACTAGCGGAATCCTACGAGCAGTACTTC
14,NA,TRBJ1-2,TRBV18,NA,CASSPQGGDHIYTF,TGTGCCAGCTCGCCACAGGGAGGAGACCATATCTACACCTTC
20,TRBD1,TRBJ2-2,TRBV6-1,NA,CASSGRQGPKQSANTGELFF,TGTGCCAGCAGTGGACGACAGGGGCCGAAACAATCTGCGAACACCGGGGAGCTGTTTTTT
12,NA,TRBJ2-7,TRBV6-6,few,CASSFRSYEQYF,TGTGCCAGCAGTTTTCGGAGCTACGAGCAGTACTTC
14,NA,TRBJ2-7,TRBV30,NA,CAWSPGSFHYEQYF,TGTGCCTGGAGTCCCGGATCGTTTCACTACGAGCAGTACTTC
15,NA,TRBJ2-6,TRBV27,NA,CASSSHRSGANVLTF,TGTGCCAGCAGTTCTCACCGCTCTGGGGCCAACGTCCTGACTTTC
14,NA,TRBJ2-7,TRBV19,NA,CASSIDAQTYEQYF,TGTGCCAGTAGTATAGATGCACAGACCTACGAGCAGTACTTC
16,NA,TRBJ2-7,TRBV4-1,NA,CASSQPSGTSPYEQYF,TGCGCCAGCAGCCAACCCTCCGGGACGTCTCCCTACGAGCAGTACTTC
15,NA,TRBJ2-7,TRBV9,NA,CASSVEAGSSYEQYF,TGTGCCAGCAGCGTAGAGGCGGGGAGCTCCTACGAGCAGTACTTC
12,TRBD2,TRBJ2-1,TRBV6-5,NA,CASSYLAGEQFF,TGTGCCAGCAGTTACCTAGCGGGTGAGCAGTTCTTC
16,NA,TRBJ2-7,TRBV11-2,NA,CASSLDRYTLPYEQYF,TGTGCCAGCAGCTTAGATCGGTACACTTTACCCTACGAGCAGTACTTC
15,NA,TRBJ2-7,TRBV27,NA,CASTPTYPVVVEQYF,TGTGCCAGCACCCCAACTTATCCGGTAGTAGTCGAGCAGTACTTC
15,TRBD1,TRBJ1-1,TRBV11-2,NA,CASSTLGQGSGEAFF,TGTGCCAGCAGCACCCTAGGACAGGGCTCAGGTGAAGCTTTCTTT
12,NA,TRBJ2-1,TRBV2,NA,CASSVSGHEQFF,TGTGCCAGCAGTGTGAGCGGCCATGAGCAGTTCTTC
13,TRBD1,TRBJ2-7,TRBV19,NA,CASRDRGRYEQYF,TGTGCCAGTAGGGACAGGGGCCGCTACGAGCAGTACTTC
16,TRBD2,TRBJ2-7,TRBV28,NA,CASSPGGSGMGHEQYF,TGTGCCAGCAGTCCCGGGGGTAGCGGGATGGGGCACGAGCAGTACTTC
13,NA,TRBJ1-3,TRBV28,NA,CASSLLGGNTIYF,TGTGCCAGCAGTTTATTGGGGGGAAACACCATATATTTT